This TCR beta chain was recovered during a study of cytomegalovirus exposure and HLA in healthy donors (dated by TCRdb to the late 2010s). Notes on the research overall: In an earlier analysis of several hundred of the donors, 276 Gb of sequence data and 90 million to 130 million unique TCR beta sequences from roughly 190 million T cells were reported. All discovery cohort repertoires had been generated on a single sequencing platform. In an earlier analysis of about 590 of the donors, high-throughput TCR beta sequencing was used to judge whether each TCR beta V gene segment behaved as functional or pseudogenic. The number of donors typed differed by locus, with roughly 620-630 for A, B, C, DRB1 and DQB1, roughly 550 for DQA1, over 600 for DPA1, and some 440 for DPB1. A later genetic analysis took genome-wide SNP genotypes for about 55% of the roughly 700 donors and used that subset as a discovery cohort. The aim of the study was to test whether cataloging public T cell receptors could identify signatures of past pathogen exposure. Of the approximately 400 genotyped donors, approximately 83% fell in the genetic ancestry cluster associated with self-reported Caucasian donors. The study used immunosequencing to profile the T cell repertoires of more than 650 subjects and linked those repertoires to cytomegalovirus serostatus. HLA typing covered class I and class II loci at four-digit resolution. To study patterns of TCR occurrence, a later analysis re-analyzed previously published TCR beta repertoires from 550 to 800 donors and added high-resolution HLA genotyping. The later analysis used no new phenotypic data to find candidate immune exposures, relying instead on TCR beta sequences and their occurrence across donors. Along with the roughly 670-subject first cohort, a separate validation cohort of more than 90 different subjects was used. Several DR-DQ haplotypes were treated as single units for association and clustering because of strong linkage in the cohort. Among some 410 genotyped donors of the cohort, an average of about 240,000 unique TCR beta nucleotide sequences was sequenced per donor, of which about 19% were non-productive. High-throughput TCR immunosequencing, statistical association of individual TCRs with disease status, and machine learning were combined to predict cytomegalovirus infection status. Roughly 300 gigabases of sequencing data and roughly 90 million unique TCR sequences were included in an early release covering around 650 HLA-typed donors. Donor age, sex, ethnicity and CMV serostatus were compiled together with the repertoire data.

Here V drops 2 bases and J drops 7 bases, and the junction holds 13 bases not matched to any gene. The germline V gene (reference sequence) supplies CDR1 MNHNY and CDR2 SVGAGI. The cysteine opens and the phenylalanine closes a CDR3 of 16 amino acids. Of all the DNA, just the CDR3 is kept, 48 bases in frame from base 1. Library preparation employed the immunoSEQ multiplex PCR assay. For the multiplex PCR, a mixture combining 60 forward primers for TCR Vbeta segments and 13 reverse primers for TCR Jbeta segments was used. The CDR3 region of rearranged TCR beta genes was amplified from genomic DNA with a multiplex PCR assay. On the Illumina HiSeq System, the amplified TCR beta libraries were sequenced as 87-base-pair reads. On the study's bioinformatics: Across the 670 or so repertoires, a later analysis counted about 81 million unique TCR beta chains, roughly 11 million of which were shared by at least two donors. Raw reads were error-corrected and collapsed into unique sequences by a nearest-neighbor algorithm in which closely related sequences were merged to remove PCR and sequencing errors. CDR3 sequences were aligned to IMGT reference sequences to assign V, D and J gene segments. For a sequence to be retained, at least a six-nucleotide match to both a V gene segment and a J gene segment was required. A rearrangement counted as productive if the CDR3 had no stop codons and remained in frame with V and J, and every other rearrangement counted as non-productive. Following IMGT convention, CDR3 was defined as the stretch from the second conserved V-encoded cysteine to the conserved J-encoded phenylalanine. In an earlier analysis of roughly 580 of the donors, sequences lacking an unambiguous match to a single V gene segment were excluded. In an earlier analysis of several hundred of the donors, a V segment was called functional when productive rearrangements were above 56.7%, and segregating when the standard deviation between donors exceeded 5%. A statistical classification framework was built for diagnosing cytomegalovirus status from the catalog of TCR beta chain sequences. In a later analysis, TCR nucleotide sequences were compared against IMGT/GENE-DB human TR gene sequences so that V and J genes could be assigned. A later analysis assigned CDR3 sequences and most-parsimonious VDJ recombination scenarios with the TCRdist pipeline. In a later analysis, each TCR beta chain was defined by its CDR3 amino acid sequence together with its V-gene family, and reads without a unique V-gene family were excluded. In a later analysis, 550 to 650 highly shared, low-generation-probability nucleotide sequences were removed to address suspected cross-contamination and a sequencing artifact. A later analysis calculated a clonal expansion index for each public chain from normalized within-repertoire ranks of inferred template counts. In a later analysis, generation probabilities were computed using a VDJ recombination model fitted to out-of-frame rearrangements, and the results were checked against IGoR. Hypergeometric tests were used in a later analysis to score TCR-TCR, TCR-HLA and TCR-CMV co-occurrence, with a repertoire-size bias correction applied to the TCR pairs. In a later analysis, false discovery rates were estimated by permuting HLA or CMV assignments 20 times. A later analysis grouped co-occurring TCRs with DBSCAN, adding TCRdist sequence similarity when clustering within HLA-allele-positive subsets. For co-occurrence clustering, repertoires with fewer than 30,000 or more than 120,000 public chains were excluded, along with a handful of repertoires with anomalous nucleotide sharing. TCRdb mirrors the immuneACCESS table, restricted to in-frame sequences. Some clones are absent from its copies; in checked studies, under half trace to an unresolved V gene, and the reason for the others is unknown. The DNA was the basis for D and trimming; V, J and clone size are from that table. The sample data list 170,000 or so clones, and roughly 85% of these were observed just once. The ten largest clones add up to under 0.9% of the sample.

Worth noting for this clone: The antigen this receptor binds is unknown. Base qualities are not recorded, but no much larger clone differs from it by a single base.

The study at large found these results: According to a later analysis, most CMV-associated TCR beta chains appeared to be HLA-restricted, and the HLA associations seemed to be driven largely by CMV exposure. Some IMGT-functional V segments, including TRBV6-2 and TRBV6-3, could not be distinguished by the 87-base-pair reads and were therefore excluded. It was suggested by the authors that the approach could potentially be generalized to other disease states and immunological phenotypes. In a later analysis, HLA-associated TCR beta chains showed more clonal expansion and lower generation probabilities than non-associated chains that were equally common. Because counts were too low, more than 15 rarely observed V segments, including chromosome 9 orphons, were left out of the earlier analysis of several hundred of the donors. Correlated functional status among segregating V segments might be attributable to linkage disequilibrium, but an unknown experimental factor could not be ruled out. A further reported finding was that TCR beta sequences accurately predicted the HLA-A and HLA-B alleles for most subjects in the first cohort. Compared with the 666-donor mean, donors in an Asian-associated ancestry cluster had fewer N-insertions in productive TCRs, according to a later genetic analysis. Across donors, most TCR sequences were observed very rarely, whereas some public TCRs were present in many individuals. The classifier was reported to diagnose cytomegalovirus status with high specificity and sensitivity in both the original and validation cohorts. In an earlier analysis of 500 to 650 of the donors, most TCR beta V segments appeared in productive rearrangements about 87% or about 30% of the time, broadly matching IMGT annotations. This cohort had only TCR beta chains sequenced, and the lack of alpha or paired-chain data limited which features could be detected. The only immune exposure information available for the cohort was CMV serostatus. Because HLA typing was unavailable for some donors at each locus, only the typed subset was used in association tests. A later genetic analysis associated a missense DCLRE1C variant with V-gene and J-gene trimming of TCR beta chains, and an independent cohort replicated the association. Specific HLA alleles were associated with 15,000 to 20,000 TCR beta sequences at a false discovery rate of 0.05 in a later analysis. In vitro tests confirmed that three of the cytomegalovirus-associated TCR beta chains recognize cytomegalovirus antigens. The presence/absence analyses assumed that sequencing depth was roughly uniform across donors, and that assumption may not be true. When HLA alleles, especially DR and DQ, strongly co-occurred, TCR associations were difficult to assign to individual alleles. A group of highly shared sequence variants was considered likely to be a technical artifact of the sequencing pipeline. According to a later analysis, parvovirus B19, influenza, CMV and Epstein-Barr virus appeared linked to several top co-occurrence clusters. According to a later analysis, TCR association rates differed among HLA loci, with DRB1 alleles showing the most associated TCRs and HLA-C alleles showing the fewest. The study gave a list of roughly 150 TCR beta chains associated with cytomegalovirus.

In total, approximately 690 healthy bone marrow donors made up the cohort. At the time of sampling, all cohort members were nominally healthy, though unrecorded immune exposures were likely present. The donor was CMV seronegative and belonged to the group of around 350 seronegative cohort members. Every donor gave a peripheral blood sample, and the peripheral blood mononuclear cells from that sample were used for TCR beta sequencing. Genomic DNA was extracted from the blood cell samples with the Qiagen DNeasy Blood Extraction Kit. The sequenced sample consisted of PBMCs. The sequence links TRBV6-6 to TRBJ1-2; 7 bases in the middle match TRBD1. The TCR originated in a woman between 40 and 55 years old in good health and CMV-seronegative. Here is the DNA: TGTGCCAGCAGTTACCTCCCTCAGACAGGGTTGTCTGGCTACACCTTC. It encodes CASSYLPQTGLSGYTF.